This paragraph reports one T cell receptor beta chain. PCR primers comprised 60 Vbeta and 13 Jbeta primers. Measured with immunoSEQ multiplex PCR; TCRdb has only the in-frame clones, and not every one. The sample lists roughly 97,000 clones, about 79% occurring once. The CDR3 covers 15 residues. Trimming stripped 1 base from V and 0 bases from J, with 10 bases between. Germline V CDR1 and CDR2: SGHRS, YFSETQ. The data were taken from a study of cytomegalovirus exposure and HLA in healthy donors. The TCR originated in a man aged 55-75 years in good health and CMV-seropositive. The sequencing input was PBMCs. The chain employs TRBV5-1 and TRBJ1-1; no clear D gene. As DNA, the CDR3 is TGCGCCAGCAGCTTGATTGGCAGTTTGAACACTGAAGCTTTCTTT. Residues: CASSLIGSLNTEAFF.